Listed here is a single TCR beta chain. Its antigen remains unidentified. After 5'RACE with constant-segment primers, TCR alpha and TCR beta cDNA libraries carrying sample barcodes and UMIs were obtained. A single record per CDR3 protein comes from TCRdb applying MiXCR to the 5' RACE reads. The table includes approximately 500,000 distinct CDR3 sequences, roughly 25% detected once. This sample stems from a study of T-cell memory formation after mild COVID-19. V was clipped by 5 bases and J by 0 bases, with 20 bases between them. In germline, CDR1 is SGHAT, CDR2 FQNNGV. The CDR3 has 18 residues. The study's findings and limits: A subset of responding clones appeared in pre-infection memory, suggesting cross-reactive memory joined. A second wave of clones peaked on day 37, and their SARS-CoV-2 specificity went unconfirmed. Among contracting clones, CD4+ were mainly CM/EM and CD8+ enriched in EMRA.

The rearrangement uses TRBV11-2 and TRBJ2-1; D not certain. The specimen sequenced was PBMCs or a T cell subset sorted from them (not recorded which). This TCR came from an adult woman who had mild COVID-19 (a few samples of this study predate the infection). Cell type and time point are not known. This CDR3 reads CASSTSLGTGSSYNEQFF. CDR3 DNA sequence: TGTGCCAGCAGCACAAGCTTAGGTACCGGCAGCTCCTACAATGAGCAGTTCTTC.